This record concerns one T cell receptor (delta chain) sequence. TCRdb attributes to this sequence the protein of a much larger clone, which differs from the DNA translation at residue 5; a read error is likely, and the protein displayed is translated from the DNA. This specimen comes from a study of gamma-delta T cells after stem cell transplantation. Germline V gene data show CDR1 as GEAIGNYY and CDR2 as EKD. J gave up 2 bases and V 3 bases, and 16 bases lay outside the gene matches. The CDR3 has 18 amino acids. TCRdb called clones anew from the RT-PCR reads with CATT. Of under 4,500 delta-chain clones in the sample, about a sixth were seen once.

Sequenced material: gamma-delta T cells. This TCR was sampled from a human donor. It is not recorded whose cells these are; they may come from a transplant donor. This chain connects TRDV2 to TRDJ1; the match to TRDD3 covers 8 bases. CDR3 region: CACDSLIRDTRGTDKLIF. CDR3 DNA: TGTGCCTGTGACTCCCTTATTAGGGATACGCGAGGGACCGATAAACTCATCTTT.